The sequence of this TCR beta chain was determined in a study of response to subunit inactivated influenza vaccine. Study-level results: Few additional T cells are recruited per seasonal influenza vaccination, authors suggested.

One entry per CDR3 protein, called by TCRdb with MiXCR from the RT-PCR reads. The sample records about 780,000 distinct CDR3 sequences, around 20% being singletons. The CDR3 is 16 amino acids. Trimming cost V 4 bases and J 2 bases; bases outside gene matches: 5. Germline V gene sequence: CDR1 MDHEN, CDR2 SYDVKM. This clonotype was counted a few times. The target antigen is unknown. The chain combines TRBV28 with TRBJ2-1; TRBD2 agrees at 10 bases. This material consisted of PBMCs from blood, taken more than 4 days after vaccination. The sequence was obtained from a middle-aged man who received an inactivated influenza vaccine. CDR3 sequence (DNA): TGTGCCAGCAGTTCCCCAGCGGGAGGGACCTACAATGAGCAGTTCTTC. This gives the protein CASSSPAGGTYNEQFF. Based on the CDR3 plus reference TRBV28 and TRBJ2-1, the full variable domain is DVKVTQSSRYLVKRTGEKVFLECVQDMDHENMFWYRQDPGLGLRLIYFSYDVKMKEKGDIPEGYSVSREKKERFSLILESASTNQTSMYLCASSSPAGGTYNEQFFGPGTRLTVL.